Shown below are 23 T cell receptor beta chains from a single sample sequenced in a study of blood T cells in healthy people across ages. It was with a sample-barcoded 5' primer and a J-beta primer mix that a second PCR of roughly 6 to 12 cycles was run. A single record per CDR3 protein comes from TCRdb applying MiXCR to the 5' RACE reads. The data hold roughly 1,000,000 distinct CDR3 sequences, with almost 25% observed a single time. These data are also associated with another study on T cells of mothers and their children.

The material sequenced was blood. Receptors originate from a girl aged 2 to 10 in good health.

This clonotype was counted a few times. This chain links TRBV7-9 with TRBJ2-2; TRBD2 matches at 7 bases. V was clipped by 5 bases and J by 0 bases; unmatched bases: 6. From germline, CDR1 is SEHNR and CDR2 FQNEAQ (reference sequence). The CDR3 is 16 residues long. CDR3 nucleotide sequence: TGTGCCAGCAGCCTGGCGGGACTAACGAACACCGGGGAGCTGTTTTTT. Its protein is CASSLAGLTNTGELFF.

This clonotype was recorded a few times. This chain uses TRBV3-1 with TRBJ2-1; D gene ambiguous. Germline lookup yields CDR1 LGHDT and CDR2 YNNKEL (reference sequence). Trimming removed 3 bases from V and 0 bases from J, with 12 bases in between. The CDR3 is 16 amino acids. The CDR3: CASSHVLRDSYNEQFF. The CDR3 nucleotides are TGTGCCAGCAGCCATGTACTGAGAGACTCCTACAATGAGCAGTTCTTC.

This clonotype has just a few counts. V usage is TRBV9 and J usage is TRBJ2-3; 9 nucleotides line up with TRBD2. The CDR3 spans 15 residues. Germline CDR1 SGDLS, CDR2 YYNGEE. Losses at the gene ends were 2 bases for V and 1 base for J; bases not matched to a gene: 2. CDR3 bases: TGTGCCAGCAGCGTGAGGACTAGCGGCACAGATACGCAGTATTTT. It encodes CASSVRTSGTDTQYF.

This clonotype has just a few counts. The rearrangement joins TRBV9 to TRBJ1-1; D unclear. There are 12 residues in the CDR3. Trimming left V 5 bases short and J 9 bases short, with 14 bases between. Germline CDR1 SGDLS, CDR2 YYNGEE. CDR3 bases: TGTGCCAGCAGTTCCAGCGGACTAAAAGCTTTCTTT. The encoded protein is CASSSSGLKAFF.

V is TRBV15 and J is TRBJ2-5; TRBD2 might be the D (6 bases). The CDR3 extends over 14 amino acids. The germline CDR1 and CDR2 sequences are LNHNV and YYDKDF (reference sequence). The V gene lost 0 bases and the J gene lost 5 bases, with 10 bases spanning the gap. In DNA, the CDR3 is TGTGCCACCAGCAGAGAGTCGGGGAGGGAGACCCAGTACTTC. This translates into CATSRESGRETQYF.

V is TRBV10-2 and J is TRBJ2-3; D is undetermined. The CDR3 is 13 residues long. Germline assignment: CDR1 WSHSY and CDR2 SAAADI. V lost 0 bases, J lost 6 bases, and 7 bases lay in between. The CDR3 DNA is TGCGCCAGCAGTGAGTCACCCAGGGATACGCAGTATTTT. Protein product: CASSESPRDTQYF.

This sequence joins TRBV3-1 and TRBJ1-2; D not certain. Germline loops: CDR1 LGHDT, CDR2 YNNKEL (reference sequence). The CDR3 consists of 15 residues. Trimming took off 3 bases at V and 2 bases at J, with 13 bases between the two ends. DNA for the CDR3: TGTGCCAGCAGCCAGAGGGCAGCCCTAAACTATGGCTACACCTTC. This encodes CASSQRAALNYGYTF.

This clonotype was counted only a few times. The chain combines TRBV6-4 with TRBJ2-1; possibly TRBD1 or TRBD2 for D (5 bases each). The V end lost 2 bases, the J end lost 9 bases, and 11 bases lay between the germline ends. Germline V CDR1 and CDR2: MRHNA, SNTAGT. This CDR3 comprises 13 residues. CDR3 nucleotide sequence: TGTGCCAGCAGTGACGGGGGATTGAGTGAGCAGTTCTTC. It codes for CASSDGGLSEQFF.

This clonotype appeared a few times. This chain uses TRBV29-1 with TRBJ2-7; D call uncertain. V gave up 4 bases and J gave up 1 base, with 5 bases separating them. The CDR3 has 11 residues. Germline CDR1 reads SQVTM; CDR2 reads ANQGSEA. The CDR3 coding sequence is TGCAGCGTTGTCAGATCCTACGAGCAGTACTTC. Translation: CSVVRSYEQYF.

CDR3 in DNA: TGTGCCAGCAGGTCCCAGGGAAACTATGGCTACACCTTC. Its protein is CASRSQGNYGYTF. This chain joins TRBV6-2 or TRBV6-3 and TRBJ1-2, with D tentatively TRBD1 (5 bases). Germline assignment: CDR1 MNHEY and CDR2 SVGEGT. Trimming left V 6 bases short and J 2 bases short, with 10 bases between. This CDR3 comprises 13 residues.

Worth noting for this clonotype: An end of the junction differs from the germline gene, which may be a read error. CDR3 nucleotides: TGCAGTGCGGATGGGGGGGTTTGGAGCAATGAGCGGTTCTTC. Encoded protein: CSADGGVWSNERFF. The chain couples TRBV20-1 to TRBJ2-5, with 7 positions matching TRBD2. CDR1 and CDR2 (germline): DFQATT, SNEGSKA (reference sequence). The CDR3 is 14 residues long.

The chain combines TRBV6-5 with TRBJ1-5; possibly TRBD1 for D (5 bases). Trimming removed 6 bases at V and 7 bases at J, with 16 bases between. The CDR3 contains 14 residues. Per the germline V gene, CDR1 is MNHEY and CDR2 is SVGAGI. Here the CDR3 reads CASSPDSGRQPQHF. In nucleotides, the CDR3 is TGTGCCAGCAGCCCAGACAGTGGAAGGCAGCCCCAGCATTTT.

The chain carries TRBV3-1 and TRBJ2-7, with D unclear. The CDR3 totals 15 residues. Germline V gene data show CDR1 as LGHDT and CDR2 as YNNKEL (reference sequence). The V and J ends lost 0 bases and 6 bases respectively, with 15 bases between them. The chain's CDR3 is CASSQDIGVGREQYF. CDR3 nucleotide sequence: TGTGCCAGCAGCCAAGATATTGGGGTCGGCCGCGAGCAGTACTTC.

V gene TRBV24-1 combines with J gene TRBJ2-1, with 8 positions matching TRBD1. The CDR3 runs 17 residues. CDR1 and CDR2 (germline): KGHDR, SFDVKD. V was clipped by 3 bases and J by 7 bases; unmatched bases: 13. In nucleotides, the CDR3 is TGTGCCACCAGTGATATCCGGGGACAGGAAGATAGAAATGAGCAGTTCTTC. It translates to CATSDIRGQEDRNEQFF.

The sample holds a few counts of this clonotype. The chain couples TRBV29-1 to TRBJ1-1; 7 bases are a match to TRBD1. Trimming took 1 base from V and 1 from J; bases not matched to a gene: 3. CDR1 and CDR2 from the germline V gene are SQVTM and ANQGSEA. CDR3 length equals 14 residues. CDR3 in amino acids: CSVEATGANTEAFF. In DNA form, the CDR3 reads TGCAGCGTTGAAGCAACAGGGGCGAACACTGAAGCTTTCTTT.

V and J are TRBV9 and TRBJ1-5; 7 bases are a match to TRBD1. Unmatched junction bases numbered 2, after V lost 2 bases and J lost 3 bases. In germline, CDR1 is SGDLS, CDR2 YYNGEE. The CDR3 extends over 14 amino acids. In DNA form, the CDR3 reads TGTGCCAGCAGCGTCGGACAGGCCAATCAGCCCCAGCATTTT. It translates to CASSVGQANQPQHF.

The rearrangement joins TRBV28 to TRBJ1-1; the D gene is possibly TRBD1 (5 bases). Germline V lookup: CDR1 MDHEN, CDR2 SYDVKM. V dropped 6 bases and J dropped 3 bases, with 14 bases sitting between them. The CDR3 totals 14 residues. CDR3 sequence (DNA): TGTGCCAGCAGATCCCTTGACAGATACACTGAAGCTTTCTTT. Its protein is CASRSLDRYTEAFF.

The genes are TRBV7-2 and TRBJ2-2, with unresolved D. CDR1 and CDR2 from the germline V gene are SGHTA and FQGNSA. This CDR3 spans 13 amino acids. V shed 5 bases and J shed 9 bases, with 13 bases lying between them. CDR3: CASSRNSPRELFF. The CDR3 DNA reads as TGTGCCAGCAGCCGTAACAGCCCCCGGGAGCTGTTTTTT.

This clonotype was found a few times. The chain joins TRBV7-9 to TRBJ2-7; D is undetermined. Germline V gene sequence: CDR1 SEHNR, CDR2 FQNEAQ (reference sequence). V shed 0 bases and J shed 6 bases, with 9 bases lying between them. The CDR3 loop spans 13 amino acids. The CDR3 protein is CASSLAAGSEQYF. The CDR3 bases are TGTGCCAGCAGCTTAGCGGCAGGCAGCGAGCAGTACTTC.

The CDR3 loop is CAARRENTEAFF. The CDR3 DNA reads as TGTGCCGCCAGACGGGAGAACACTGAAGCTTTCTTT. The chain joins TRBV11-1 to TRBJ1-1; D unclear. Germline values: CDR1 SGHAT, CDR2 FQDESV (reference sequence). This CDR3 contains 12 residues. The germline V and J ends were trimmed by 11 bases and 1 base, with 11 bases remaining between them.

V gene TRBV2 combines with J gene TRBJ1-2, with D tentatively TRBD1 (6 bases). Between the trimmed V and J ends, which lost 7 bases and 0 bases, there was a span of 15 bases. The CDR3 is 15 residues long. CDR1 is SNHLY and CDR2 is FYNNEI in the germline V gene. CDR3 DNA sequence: TGTGCCAGCATATACGTACAGGGAGCTAACTATGGCTACACCTTC. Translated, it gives CASIYVQGANYGYTF.

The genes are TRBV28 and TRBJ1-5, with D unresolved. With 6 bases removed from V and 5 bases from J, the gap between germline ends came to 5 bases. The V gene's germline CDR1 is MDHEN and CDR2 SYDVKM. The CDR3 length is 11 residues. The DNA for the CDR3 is TGTGCCAGCAGAGGTGATCAGCCCCAGCATTTT. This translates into CASRGDQPQHF. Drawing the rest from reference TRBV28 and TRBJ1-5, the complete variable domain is DVKVTQSSRYLVKRTGEKVFLECVQDMDHENMFWYRQDPGLGLRLIYFSYDVKMKEKGDIPEGYSVSREKKERFSLILESASTNQTSMYLCASRGDQPQHFGDGTRLSIL.

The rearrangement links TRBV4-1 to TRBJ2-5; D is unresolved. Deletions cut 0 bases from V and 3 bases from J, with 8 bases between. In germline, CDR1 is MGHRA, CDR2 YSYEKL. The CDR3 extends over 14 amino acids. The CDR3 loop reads CASSQEGSKETQYF. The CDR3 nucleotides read TGCGCCAGCAGCCAAGAGGGTTCGAAAGAGACCCAGTACTTC.